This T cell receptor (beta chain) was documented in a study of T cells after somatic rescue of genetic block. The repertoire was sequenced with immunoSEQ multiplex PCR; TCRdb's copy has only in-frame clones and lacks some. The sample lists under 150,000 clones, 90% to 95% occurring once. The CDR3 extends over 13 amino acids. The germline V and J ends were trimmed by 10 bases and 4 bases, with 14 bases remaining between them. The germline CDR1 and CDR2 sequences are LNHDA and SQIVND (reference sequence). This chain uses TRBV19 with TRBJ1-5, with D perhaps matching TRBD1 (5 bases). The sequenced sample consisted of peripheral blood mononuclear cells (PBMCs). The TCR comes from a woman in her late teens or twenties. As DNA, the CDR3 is TGTGCCACGAGCCGGGGCCCAAATCAGCCCCAGCATTTT. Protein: CATSRGPNQPQHF.